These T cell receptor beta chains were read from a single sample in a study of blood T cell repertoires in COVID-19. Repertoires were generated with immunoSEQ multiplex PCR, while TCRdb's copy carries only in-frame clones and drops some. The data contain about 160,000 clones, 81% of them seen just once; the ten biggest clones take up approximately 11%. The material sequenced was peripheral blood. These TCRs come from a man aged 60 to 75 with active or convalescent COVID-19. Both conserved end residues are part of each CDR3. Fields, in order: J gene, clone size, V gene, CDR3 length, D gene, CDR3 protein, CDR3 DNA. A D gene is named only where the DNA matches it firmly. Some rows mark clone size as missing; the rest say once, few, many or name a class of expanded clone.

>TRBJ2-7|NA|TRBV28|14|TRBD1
CAVLKGAPPYEQYF
TGTGCCGTTTTGAAGGGGGCGCCACCCTACGAGCAGTACTTC
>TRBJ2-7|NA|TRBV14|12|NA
CASSHEYRRRYF
TGTGCCAGCAGCCACGAATACAGGCGTAGGTACTTC
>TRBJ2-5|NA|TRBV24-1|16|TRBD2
CATSDPGLAEQETQYF
TGTGCCACCAGTGATCCGGGACTAGCGGAACAAGAGACCCAGTACTTC
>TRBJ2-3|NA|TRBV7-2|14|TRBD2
CASSDRTSGGEEYF
TGTGCCAGCAGCGACCGGACTAGCGGGGGGGAGGAGTATTTT
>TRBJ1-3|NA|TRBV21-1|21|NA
CASSKRVQDRGPVDSGNTIYF
TGTGCCAGCAGCAAACGGGTCCAGGACAGGGGGCCGGTGGACTCTGGAAACACCATATATTTT
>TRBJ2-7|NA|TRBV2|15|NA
CASSQGTQLNYEQYF
TGTGCCAGCAGTCAAGGGACTCAACTAAACTACGAGCAGTACTTC
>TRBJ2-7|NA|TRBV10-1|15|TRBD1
CASSESRTGTYEQYF
TGCGCCAGCAGTGAGTCACGGACAGGTACCTACGAGCAGTACTTC
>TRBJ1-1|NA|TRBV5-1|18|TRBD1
CASSLAPGQGAISTEAFF
TGCGCCAGCAGCTTGGCCCCGGGACAGGGGGCGATTTCCACTGAAGCTTTCTTT
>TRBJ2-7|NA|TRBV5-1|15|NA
CASSLAVNPSSEQYF
TGCGCCAGCAGCTTGGCCGTAAACCCCTCTAGCGAGCAGTACTTC
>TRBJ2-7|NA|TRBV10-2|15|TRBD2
CASRGLAGAIHEQYF
TGCGCCAGCAGAGGACTAGCGGGAGCGATCCACGAGCAGTACTTC
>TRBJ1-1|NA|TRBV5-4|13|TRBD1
CASNGQGNTEAFF
TGTGCCAGCAACGGACAGGGGAACACTGAAGCTTTCTTT
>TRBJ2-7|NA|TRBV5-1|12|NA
CASSLRGSEQYF
TGCGCCAGCAGCTTGCGGGGGAGCGAGCAGTACTTC
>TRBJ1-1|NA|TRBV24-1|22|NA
CATSDLRQGLRIVTEKNTEAFF
TGTGCCACCAGTGATTTGCGCCAGGGTCTCAGAATTGTAACAGAAAAGAACACTGAAGCTTTCTTT
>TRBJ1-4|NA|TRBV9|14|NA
CASSVAGGNEKLFF
TGTGCCAGCAGCGTAGCCGGGGGGAATGAAAAACTGTTTTTT
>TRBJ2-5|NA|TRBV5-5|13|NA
CASSSEWAETQYF
TGTGCCAGCAGCTCTGAGTGGGCGGAGACCCAGTACTTC
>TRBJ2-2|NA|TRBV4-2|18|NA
CASSLTTEGQQNTGELFF
TGTGCCAGCAGCCTTACCACGGAGGGACAGCAGAACACCGGGGAGCTGTTTTTT
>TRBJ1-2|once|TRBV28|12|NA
CASQTGNYGYTF
TGTGCCAGCCAGACGGGAAACTATGGCTACACCTTC
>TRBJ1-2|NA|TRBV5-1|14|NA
CASRPRIRGYGYTF
TGCGCCAGCAGACCCAGGATTCGGGGCTATGGCTACACCTTC
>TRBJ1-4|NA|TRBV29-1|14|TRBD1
CSVGPGQGHEKLFF
TGCAGCGTTGGACCGGGACAGGGACATGAAAAACTGTTTTTT
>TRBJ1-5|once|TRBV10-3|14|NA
CAISESNRERPQHF
TGTGCCATCAGTGAGTCGAACAGGGAGCGGCCCCAGCATTTT
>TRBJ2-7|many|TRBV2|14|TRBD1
CASSEEQGTYEQYF
TGTGCCAGCAGTGAGGAACAGGGGACCTACGAGCAGTACTTC
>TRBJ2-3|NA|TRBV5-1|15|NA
CASSPRAASTDTQYF
TGCGCCAGCAGCCCGAGGGCGGCTAGCACAGATACGCAGTATTTT